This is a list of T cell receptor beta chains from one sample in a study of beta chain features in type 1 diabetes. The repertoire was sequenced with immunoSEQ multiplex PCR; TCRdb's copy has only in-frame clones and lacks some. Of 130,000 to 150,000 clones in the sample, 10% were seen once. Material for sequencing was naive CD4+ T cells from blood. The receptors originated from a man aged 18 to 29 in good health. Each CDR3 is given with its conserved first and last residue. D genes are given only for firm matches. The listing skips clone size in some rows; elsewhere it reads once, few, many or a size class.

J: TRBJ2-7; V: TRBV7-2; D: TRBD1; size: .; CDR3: CASSSGTGRYEQYF; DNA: TGTGCCAGCAGCTCCGGGACAGGGAGATACGAGCAGTACTTC
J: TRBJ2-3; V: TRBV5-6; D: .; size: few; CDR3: CASSNYQGLGDTQYF; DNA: TGTGCCAGCAGCAATTACCAGGGACTCGGGGATACGCAGTATTTT
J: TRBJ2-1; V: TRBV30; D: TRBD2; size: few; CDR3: CAWSPIAGVGEQFF; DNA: TGTGCCTGGAGTCCGATAGCGGGGGTTGGGGAGCAGTTCTTC
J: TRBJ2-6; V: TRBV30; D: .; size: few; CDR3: CAWNRYSGANVLTF; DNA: TGTGCCTGGAATCGGTACTCTGGGGCCAACGTCCTGACTTTC
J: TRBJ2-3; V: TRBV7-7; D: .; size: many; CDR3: CASSLQGSTDTQYF; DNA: TGTGCCAGCAGCTTACAGGGCTCCACAGATACGCAGTATTTT
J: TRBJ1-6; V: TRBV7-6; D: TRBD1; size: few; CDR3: CASSLDRADNSPLHF; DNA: TGTGCCAGCAGTTTGGACAGGGCGGATAATTCACCCCTCCACTTT
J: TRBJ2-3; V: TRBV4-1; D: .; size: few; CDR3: CASSRGPSTDTQYF; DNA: TGCGCCAGCAGCCGGGGCCCTAGCACAGATACGCAGTATTTT
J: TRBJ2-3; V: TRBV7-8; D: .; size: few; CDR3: CASAGLAYADTQYF; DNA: TGTGCCAGCGCGGGGCTAGCGTACGCAGATACGCAGTATTTT
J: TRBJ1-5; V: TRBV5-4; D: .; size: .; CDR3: CASSFGGFSNQPQHF; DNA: TGTGCCAGCAGCTTTGGGGGGTTCAGCAATCAGCCCCAGCATTTT
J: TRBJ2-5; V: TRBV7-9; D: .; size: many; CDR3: CASSLVPETQYF; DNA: TGTGCCAGCAGCTTAGTTCCGGAGACCCAGTACTTC
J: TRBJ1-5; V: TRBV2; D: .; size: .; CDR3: CASSEFTQPQHF; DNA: TGTGCCAGCAGTGAGTTTACACAGCCCCAGCATTTT
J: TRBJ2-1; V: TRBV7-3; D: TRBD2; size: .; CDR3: CASSPQPGGHYNEQFF; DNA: TGTGCCAGCAGCCCTCAGCCGGGGGGGCATTACAATGAGCAGTTCTTC
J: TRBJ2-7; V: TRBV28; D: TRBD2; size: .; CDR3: CASSLSRGGLIEQYF; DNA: TGTGCCAGCAGTTTATCACGGGGGGGCCTTATCGAGCAGTACTTC
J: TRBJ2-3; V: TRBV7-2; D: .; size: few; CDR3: CASSARESTDTQYF; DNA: TGTGCCAGCAGCGCCCGGGAGAGCACAGATACGCAGTATTTT
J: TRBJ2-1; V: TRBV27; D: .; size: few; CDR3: CAIAKPPAVDPGEQFF; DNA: TGTGCCATCGCCAAACCCCCAGCGGTCGATCCTGGAGAGCAGTTCTTC
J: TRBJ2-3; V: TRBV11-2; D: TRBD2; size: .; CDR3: CASSLGAGGANTDTQYF; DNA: TGTGCCAGCAGCTTAGGGGCCGGGGGGGCAAACACAGATACGCAGTATTTT
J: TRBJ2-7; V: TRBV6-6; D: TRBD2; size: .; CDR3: CASSYPSGSSYEQYF; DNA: TGTGCCAGCAGTTACCCTAGCGGGAGCTCCTACGAGCAGTACTTC